These T cell receptor beta chains were read from a single sample in a study of prognosis after radiotherapy for stage I lung cancer. TCRdb reanalysed the multiplex PCR reads using MiXCR and keeps one entry per CDR3 protein. The table has about 27,000 distinct CDR3 sequences, about half seen once. This specimen was PBMCs, taken before or after stereotactic body radiation therapy (not recorded which). Every receptor here comes from a donor of 50 years or more with non-small cell lung cancer. The CDR3 runs from the conserved cysteine through the conserved F or W.

TRBV14	CASSQASYTGELFF
TRBV2	CASSVNFEETQYF
TRBV30	CAWSYGGYNSPLHF
TRBV7-3	CASSLRAGELFF
TRBV6-1	CAIMLGPDLSNTGELFF
TRBV6-1	CASSLGPASFF
TRBV12-3/TRBV12-4	CASSLSGRIGQPQHF
TRBV16	CASRRIQGDTEAFF
TRBV2	CASIHSWDSVRSNYGYTF
TRBV27	CTSSPSTGAYTEAFF
TRBV7-9	CASSHSSVGDEQYF
TRBV7-8	CASSPRDRAYEQYF
TRBV27	CASSSVQGGNTEAFF
TRBV30	CSWSRYGGLTGNTIYF
TRBV6-1	CASGELGLNTDTQYF
TRBV6-2/TRBV6-3	CASSYVGYEQYF
TRBV7-9	CASSYHHVLNTEAFF
TRBV28	CASSLRSIDTQYF
TRBV30	CAFKRGSGNTIYF
TRBV7-9	CASSLYSRLNNEQFF
TRBV20-1	CSDRTKGSETQYF
TRBV7-2	CASSLAGQTEKAFF
TRBV20-1	CIPGDRFYGYTF
TRBV19	CASSVRGAYNEQFF
TRBV20-1	CSARRGRTGSTDTQYF
TRBV5-1	CASSASAAFSYEQYF
TRBV11-3	CASSLDGGRSDTEAFF
TRBV5-1	CASSVDRGFGEQFF
TRBV5-6	CASSSRLAGAGNEQFF
TRBV6-2/TRBV6-3	CASSGGLVVIYEQYF
TRBV3-1	CASSTQRERGSRQETQYF
TRBV7-3	CASSPPDSSYNEQFF
TRBV11-2	CAGRARALSTGELFF